This TCR beta chain was identified during a study of T cell repertoires in cytomegalovirus infection. Study as a whole: From public TCR beta signatures came an indication of both CMV infection and matching HLA type.

Study-level results: Ex vivo, HLA-C-restricted CMV-specific TCR beta clonotypes prevailed over the rest of the response. Pooled public TCR beta family frequency picked out CMV carriers with the relevant HLA.

V dropped 0 bases and J dropped 9; count of bases not matched to a gene: 8. Germline CDR1 is LNHNV and CDR2 is YYDKDF (reference sequence). The CDR3 length is 14 residues. This clonotype was recorded at least ten times. Its antigen is unidentified. Each CDR3 protein is one row after TCRdb ran MiXCR on the reads. This sample has about 180,000 distinct CDR3 sequences, with around 14% found just once. This sequence joins TRBV15 and TRBJ2-7, with 7 bases identical to TRBD2. This TCR was recovered from a human donor in good health (CMV status not recorded). Some clones in this sample may be carry-over from other donors' samples. The sample taken for sequencing was PBMCs. CDR3 sequence (DNA): TGTGCCACCAGCAGAGACCAGGGTGGGGAGGGGCAGTACTTC. Amino acids: CATSRDQGGEGQYF.